The clone carrying this T cell receptor beta chain was seen a few times. Its antigen is still unknown. The source of the sample is a study of T cells after yellow fever vaccination. Turning to the study itself: Where fractions had low cell numbers, libraries were prepared from them with the SMART-Seq v4 Ultra Low Input RNA kit. General study findings and limits: The booster response re-showed most primary clones: around 96% CD4, 88% CD8. The CD4 and CD8 compartments had a small share of their clonotypes in common.

UMIs and a universal primer site were added when TCR cDNA was made by 5'RACE template switching. TCRdb analysed the 5' RACE reads with MiXCR anew, one entry per CDR3 protein. The sample lists about 210,000 distinct CDR3 sequences; about 3% were seen once. CDR1 and CDR2 from the germline V gene are SEHNR and FQNEAQ (reference sequence). The CDR3 totals 17 residues. V was clipped by 4 bases and J by 2 bases, with 19 bases between them. The receptor comes from a man between 18 and 29 years old who received the YFV17D yellow fever vaccine. The gene calls are TRBV7-9 and TRBJ2-3, with D perhaps assigned TRBD1 or TRBD2 (5 bases each). Sequencing was performed on CD4+ T cells sorted from PBMCs, taken 10 days after the yellow fever booster vaccination. The chain's CDR3 is CASSSARGQGPTDTQYF. The DNA for the CDR3 is TGTGCCAGCAGCTCCGCCCGAGGGCAGGGCCCCACAGATACGCAGTATTTT.